Following are 32 T cell receptor beta chains from one sample sequenced in a study of blood T cell repertoires in COVID-19 (dated by TCRdb to 2018 to 2021). Libraries were built with the immunoSEQ multiplex PCR assay. In TCRdb, the immuneACCESS table is reduced to in-frame sequences with V and J assigned. These tables do not hold every clone; where another copy was compared, an unresolved V gene accounts for under half, and the others remain unexplained. Counted in this sample were 200,000 or so clones; approximately 83% of them appeared once. The top ten hold around 7% of the sample. The specimen was PBMCs or T cells enriched from blood (not recorded which). The receptors here all came from a man between 40 and 49 years old who had recovered from COVID-19.

J is TRBJ2-1 and V is TRBV6-4; 7 nucleotides match TRBD1. The CDR3 has 13 residues. In germline, CDR1 is MRHNA, CDR2 SNTAGT. V shed 4 bases and J 5 bases; nucleotides not matched to a gene: 2. The CDR3 bases are TGTGCCAGCAGTGGGGACAGCAACAATGAGCAGTTCTTC. Translation gives CASSGDSNNEQFF.

The chain combines TRBV12-3 or TRBV12-4 with TRBJ1-1; 7 bases map to TRBD1. Losses at the gene ends were 5 bases for V and 8 bases for J; bases not matched to a gene: 2. This CDR3 comprises 11 residues. CDR3 DNA: TGTGCCAGCAGTGGACAGGCCGAAGCTTTCTTT. Translated: CASSGQAEAFF.

V and J are TRBV6-5 and TRBJ2-4; possibly TRBD1 for D (5 bases). V lost 5 bases, J lost 6 bases, and 11 bases lay in between. Germline-derived CDR1 and CDR2 are MNHEY and SVGAGI. The CDR3 is 13 residues long. The DNA for the CDR3 is TGTGCCAGCAGTCCTACCAGGGTAAACATTCAGTACTTC. Its protein is CASSPTRVNIQYF.

This chain connects TRBV9 to TRBJ1-1; 11 nucleotides line up with TRBD1. CDR3 length equals 16 residues. V trimming: 0 bases; J trimming: 6 bases; junction bases outside the gene matches: 7. From germline, CDR1 is SGDLS and CDR2 YYNGEE. The CDR3 sequence is CASSVGTGQGASEAFF. The CDR3 DNA reads TGTGCCAGCAGCGTAGGCACCGGACAGGGGGCTTCTGAAGCTTTCTTT.

The J gene is TRBJ2-1, the V gene TRBV28; D perhaps matches TRBD2 (6 bases). V gave up 1 base and J gave up 0 bases, with 22 bases separating them. The CDR3 loop spans 20 amino acids. Germline CDR1 reads MDHEN; CDR2 reads SYDVKM. CDR3 nucleotide sequence: TGTGCCAGCAGTTTATCCCGAATTCGCCGGGACTCAAGCTCCTACAATGAGCAGTTCTTC. This gives the protein CASSLSRIRRDSSSYNEQFF. Full variable domain (rest looked up from reference TRBV28 and TRBJ2-1): DVKVTQSSRYLVKRTGEKVFLECVQDMDHENMFWYRQDPGLGLRLIYFSYDVKMKEKGDIPEGYSVSREKKERFSLILESASTNQTSMYLCASSLSRIRRDSSSYNEQFFGPGTRLTVL.

The rearrangement links TRBV21-1 to TRBJ2-1; the DNA was not compared with TRBD1, the D call given in the table. TRBV21-1 is designated a pseudogene. The CDR3 length is 14 residues. The CDR3 protein is CASVGTGLHNEQFF. The CDR3 coding sequence is TGTGCCAGTGTCGGGACAGGGCTTCACAATGAGCAGTTCTTC.

This clone was observed a few times. The chain uses TRBV3-1 (or the pseudogene TRBV3-2) and TRBJ1-6, with 7 nucleotides matching TRBD1. Germline values: CDR1 LGHDT, CDR2 YNNKEL (reference sequence). This CDR3 spans 17 amino acids. The ends lost 1 base at V and 9 bases at J; junction bases unmatched: 12. CDR3 DNA: TGTGCCAGCAGCCAAGTGCGGGACAGTTTTCTGGGTTCACCCCTCCACTTT. Translated: CASSQVRDSFLGSPLHF.

The V call is TRBV5-1, the J call TRBJ1-5; 8 bases are shared with TRBD1. The germline CDR1 and CDR2 sequences are SGHRS and YFSETQ. V was clipped by 4 bases and J by 1 base; unmatched bases: 4. The CDR3 has 15 residues. Here the CDR3 DNA reads TGCGCCAGCAGCGCGACAGGGGCCAGCAATCAGCCCCAGCATTTT. Protein: CASSATGASNQPQHF.

The rearrangement joins TRBV2 to TRBJ1-6; D uncertain. V lost 8 bases to trimming and J lost 7 bases, with 12 bases between them. This CDR3 is built from 13 residues. Germline V gene sequence: CDR1 SNHLY, CDR2 FYNNEI. In DNA, the CDR3 is TGTGCCAGCTTCCTAGACGGGAATTCACCCCTCCACTTT. It specifies CASFLDGNSPLHF.

The genes are TRBV6-2 or TRBV6-3 and TRBJ1-3; D gene uncertain. This CDR3 is 16 amino acids long. The germline V gene encodes CDR1 MNHEY and CDR2 SVGEGT. V was cut by 5 bases and J by 4 bases, with 18 bases left in between. CDR3 nucleotides: TGTGCCAGCAGTATGCCCGGACTGATAGGAGGAAACACCATATATTTT. Residues: CASSMPGLIGGNTIYF.

The V gene is TRBV27, the J gene TRBJ1-5; the match to TRBD1 covers 7 bases. V gave up 5 bases and J gave up 0 bases; unmatched junction bases: 16. In germline, CDR1 is MNHEY, CDR2 SMNVEV (reference sequence). This CDR3 comprises 19 residues. For the CDR3, the DNA is TGTGCCAGCAGTCAAGGACGCCCCGGGACAGTTTATAGCAATCAGCCCCAGCATTTT. Its protein is CASSQGRPGTVYSNQPQHF.

V usage is TRBV5-1 and J usage is TRBJ1-5; no definite D call. Per germline, CDR1 SGHRS and CDR2 YFSETQ. The CDR3 extends over 14 amino acids. V lost 0 bases, J lost 5 bases, and 9 bases lay in between. The CDR3 loop is CASSLGAGHQPQHF. The CDR3 DNA reads TGCGCCAGCAGCTTGGGGGCAGGTCATCAGCCCCAGCATTTT.

Of note for this clone: This specimen includes other DNA sequences encoding the same CDR3. The V call is TRBV18, the J call TRBJ1-2; the D gene is possibly TRBD1 (6 bases). V lost 5 bases, J lost 3 bases, and 10 bases lay in between. Per the germline V gene, CDR1 is KGHSH and CDR2 is LQKENI. The CDR3 runs 13 residues. The CDR3 DNA reads as TGTGCCAGCTCATTAGCAGGGGACTATGGCTACACCTTC. Translating gives CASSLAGDYGYTF.

This chain joins TRBV11-2 and TRBJ2-7; possible D gene TRBD1, 5 bases. The CDR3 is made up of 14 amino acids. The germline V gene has CDR1 SGHAT and CDR2 FQNNGV. Trimming left V 4 bases short and J 6 bases short, with 16 bases between. Here the CDR3 reads CASSSQEKTSEQYF. CDR3 coding DNA: TGTGCCAGCAGCTCACAGGAGAAAACGAGCGAGCAGTACTTC.

J is TRBJ1-5 and V is TRBV19, with TRBD1 as a possible D gene (6 bases). Germline V gene lookup returns CDR1 LNHDA and CDR2 SQIVND (reference sequence). V gave up 5 bases and J gave up 1 base, with 15 bases separating them. This CDR3 has 16 residues. CDR3 in DNA: TGTGCCAGTAGTCCACGCACGGACAGCAGCAATCAGCCCCAGCATTTT. It codes for CASSPRTDSSNQPQHF.

The V gene is TRBV3-1 (or the pseudogene TRBV3-2), the J gene TRBJ2-5, with 9 positions matching TRBD1. CDR3 size: 16 residues. Germline CDR1 and CDR2: LGHDT and YNNKEL (reference sequence). Losses at the gene ends were 0 bases for V and 5 bases for J; bases not matched to a gene: 7. Written as DNA, the CDR3 is TGTGCCAGCAGCCAAGATAGGGGACAGGGATGGGAGACCCAGTACTTC. Amino acids: CASSQDRGQGWETQYF.

In its sample, this clone was seen once. The chain has TRBV19 and TRBJ1-2; D is unclear. The germline V and J ends were trimmed by 6 bases and 5 bases, with 10 bases remaining between them. The CDR3 is made up of 12 amino acids. The germline V gene encodes CDR1 LNHDA and CDR2 SQIVND (reference sequence). In DNA, the CDR3 is TGTGCCAGTAGCGACATTAGGTATGGCTACACCTTC. The encoded protein is CASSDIRYGYTF.

V gene TRBV19 combines with J gene TRBJ2-1, with 11 bases matching TRBD1. CDR1 is LNHDA, CDR2 SQIVND, per germline (reference sequence). The CDR3 loop spans 14 amino acids. The ends lost 9 bases at V and 7 bases at J; junction bases unmatched: 8. The CDR3 region is CARKGQGARNEQFF. In DNA, the CDR3 is TGTGCCAGAAAAGGACAGGGGGCGAGGAATGAGCAGTTCTTC.

This clone occurred once. The rearrangement joins TRBV6-5 to TRBJ1-2; TRBD1 matches at 7 bases. The CDR3 runs 15 residues. V shed 7 bases and J 6 bases; nucleotides not matched to a gene: 14. From germline, CDR1 is MNHEY and CDR2 SVGAGI. The CDR3 is CASNRQGNPFHGYTF. CDR3 bases: TGTGCCAGCAATAGACAGGGTAATCCGTTCCATGGCTACACCTTC.

This clone was seen a handful of times. This chain uses TRBV30 with TRBJ1-2; no clear D. The CDR3 is made up of 14 amino acids. Trimming stripped 2 bases from V and 8 bases from J, with 18 bases between. Germline CDR1 reads GTSNPN; CDR2 reads SVGIG (reference sequence). In nucleotides, the CDR3 is TGTGCCTGGAGTTTTGTGGGGAGAGTAGGAGGCTACACCTTC. It yields the protein CAWSFVGRVGGYTF.

The V gene is TRBV6-5, the J gene TRBJ1-2; D might be TRBD1 (5 bases). CDR1 is MNHEY, CDR2 SVGAGI, per germline. This CDR3 is 14 amino acids long. V was cut by 6 bases and J by 8 bases, with 19 bases left in between. CDR3 sequence: CASSGGRGGGGYTF. DNA of the CDR3: TGTGCCAGCAGCGGGGGGAGGGGAGGTGGAGGCTACACCTTC.

The rearrangement joins TRBV5-1 to TRBJ1-2; D is unresolved. CDR1 and CDR2 (germline): SGHRS, YFSETQ. The CDR3 length is 18 residues. The germline V and J ends were trimmed by 4 bases and 0 bases, with 22 bases remaining between them. CDR3 sequence: CASSPAGIYIRTNYGYTF. The CDR3 DNA reads as TGCGCCAGCAGCCCGGCCGGGATCTACATAAGAACTAACTATGGCTACACCTTC.

This chain links TRBV7-9 with TRBJ1-1, with D possibly TRBD1 on 6 matching bases. The CDR3 is 13 residues long. CDR1 SEHNR and CDR2 FQNEAQ come from the germline V gene (reference sequence). With 6 bases removed from V and 5 bases from J, the gap between germline ends came to 13 bases. The CDR3 loop reads CASRYSGETEAFF. Here the CDR3 DNA reads TGTGCCAGCAGGTACTCAGGGGAGACTGAAGCTTTCTTT.

Only one count was recorded for this clone. The rearrangement links TRBV27 to TRBJ1-1; TRBD1 matches at 9 bases. Germline lookup yields CDR1 MNHEY and CDR2 SMNVEV (reference sequence). There are 15 residues in the CDR3. The ends lost 6 bases at V and 8 bases at J; junction bases unmatched: 13. This CDR3 is CASRDSNRGLGEAFF. In DNA, the CDR3 is TGTGCCAGCAGGGATTCAAACAGGGGGCTTGGAGAAGCTTTCTTT.

V usage is TRBV5-1 and J usage is TRBJ1-4; D possibly corresponds to TRBD1 (5 bases). There are 15 residues in the CDR3. The germline V gene encodes CDR1 SGHRS and CDR2 YFSETQ. V lost 2 bases to trimming and J lost 6 bases, with 14 bases between them. The CDR3 DNA sequence: TGCGCCAGCAGCTTAGACACGGGGGAGCATGAAAAACTGTTTTTT. It yields the protein CASSLDTGEHEKLFF.

This clone came up once. The gene calls are TRBV18 and TRBJ1-6, with D hard to call. V was cut by 2 bases and J by 10 bases, with 12 bases left in between. The CDR3 extends over 14 amino acids. Germline values: CDR1 KGHSH, CDR2 LQKENI. CDR3 sequence (DNA): TGTGCCAGCTCACCAACAGACATAGGATCACCCCTCCACTTT. It codes for CASSPTDIGSPLHF.

The chain combines TRBV5-4 with TRBJ1-1; D is possibly TRBD1 (5 bases). Germline loops: CDR1 SGHNT, CDR2 YYREEE (reference sequence). V was pared by 4 bases and J by 0 bases, with 16 bases between. This CDR3 has 16 amino acids. DNA for the CDR3: TGTGCCAGCAGCCCTATTGCGGGACGGCTGAACACTGAAGCTTTCTTT. Encoded protein: CASSPIAGRLNTEAFF. Based on the CDR3 plus reference TRBV5-4 and TRBJ1-1, the full variable domain is ETGVTQSPTHLIKTRGQQVTLRCSSQSGHNTVSWYQQALGQGPQFIFQYYREEENGRGNFPPRFSGLQFPNYSSELNVNALELDDSALYLCASSPIAGRLNTEAFFGQGTRLTVV.

CDR3 coding DNA: TGTGCCAGTAGTATCACGGACAGGGGGCCAGGCTACACCTTC. Protein product: CASSITDRGPGYTF. The V and J genes are TRBV19 and TRBJ1-2; 11 nucleotides line up with TRBD1. The CDR3 runs to 14 residues. The junction had 5 bases not matched to a gene; V was cut back by 3 bases and J by 8 bases. Looked up from germline, CDR1 is LNHDA and CDR2 is SQIVND (reference sequence). Full variable domain (missing parts from reference TRBV19 and TRBJ1-2): DGGITQSPKYLFRKEGQNVTLSCEQNLNHDAMYWYRQDPGQGLRLIYYSQIVNDFQKGDIAEGYSVSREKKESFPLTVTSAQKNPTAFYLCASSITDRGPGYTFGSGTRLTVV.

V usage is TRBV18 and J usage is TRBJ2-7, with 9 positions matching TRBD2. Germline V gene lookup returns CDR1 KGHSH and CDR2 LQKENI. After removal of 4 bases from V and 7 bases from J, the junction contained 11 bases not matched to a gene. The CDR3 contains 15 residues. The CDR3 sequence: CASSLLAGSDVEQYF. CDR3 nucleotide sequence: TGTGCCAGCTCACTCCTAGCGGGGTCTGATGTAGAGCAGTACTTC.

The chain combines TRBV6-1 with TRBJ1-2; 7 positions match TRBD1. The CDR3 runs 15 residues. Germline V lookup: CDR1 MNHNS, CDR2 SASEGT. With 2 bases clipped from V and 2 bases from J, the junction kept 5 bases outside the gene matches. As DNA, the CDR3 is TGTGCCAGCAGTGAACAGGGACAGAAGAACTATGGCTACACCTTC. Translating gives CASSEQGQKNYGYTF.

The chain uses TRBV19 and TRBJ1-2; D is undetermined. From germline, CDR1 is LNHDA and CDR2 SQIVND (reference sequence). Trimming took off 3 bases at V and 4 bases at J, with 15 bases between the two ends. There are 15 residues in the CDR3. The DNA for the CDR3 is TGTGCCAGTAGTATTGTTGGAGGGTCAGGCTATGGCTACACCTTC. It codes for CASSIVGGSGYGYTF.

In this sample, this clone turned up a few times. V and J are TRBV2 and TRBJ1-2, with 8 bases identical to TRBD1. Looked up from germline, CDR1 is SNHLY and CDR2 is FYNNEI. J was trimmed by 0 bases and V by 7 bases; bases with no gene match: 10. This CDR3 has 16 residues. CDR3 sequence: CASNGGTGLSNYGYTF. The CDR3 DNA sequence: TGTGCCAGCAACGGTGGGACAGGCCTTTCTAACTATGGCTACACCTTC.